These 21 T cell receptor beta chains came from one sample sequenced in a study of T cell responses to AZD1222 COVID-19 vaccine. Only in-frame clones appear in the TCRdb table, and some are missing; sequencing was by immunoSEQ multiplex PCR. The sample has 80,000 or so clones, 87% seen once. The source material was peripheral blood, sampled on day 0 of AZD1222 vaccination. All receptors derive from an adult in good health.

J is TRBJ1-2 and V is TRBV29-1; 7 bases are a match to TRBD1. The germline CDR1 and CDR2 sequences are SQVTM and ANQGSEA. This CDR3 spans 12 amino acids. The trim removed 4 bases at V and 6 bases at J, leaving 5 bases unmatched. In nucleotides, the CDR3 is TGCAGCGTTGCCCGGGACAGCGATGGCTACACCTTC. Translation gives CSVARDSDGYTF. Looking up the rest from reference TRBV29-1 and TRBJ1-2 gives the full variable domain: SAVISQKPSRDICQRGTSLTIQCQVDSQVTMMFWYRQQPGQSLTLIATANQGSEATYESGFVIDKFPISRPNLTFSTLTVSNMSPEDSSIYLCSVARDSDGYTFGSGTRLTVV.

This chain links TRBV7-9 with TRBJ2-7; 8 bases agree with TRBD2. CDR3 length equals 16 residues. V shed 5 bases and J 5 bases; nucleotides not matched to a gene: 14. Germline V gene data show CDR1 as SEHNR and CDR2 as FQNEAQ (reference sequence). This CDR3 is CASSTRGLVVSDEQYF. CDR3 DNA: TGTGCCAGCAGCACCCGGGGACTAGTCGTTTCAGACGAGCAGTACTTC. Full variable domain (missing parts from reference TRBV7-9 and TRBJ2-7): DTGVSQNPRHKITKRGQNVTFRCDPISEHNRLYWYRQTLGQGPEFLTYFQNEAQLEKSRLLSDRFSAERPKGSFSTLEIQRTEQGDSAMYLCASSTRGLVVSDEQYFGPGTRLTVT.

V usage is TRBV7-3 and J usage is TRBJ2-3, with 9 nucleotides matching TRBD2. V was pared by 4 bases and J by 1 base, with 6 bases of the junction left unmatched. The CDR3 contains 16 residues. Germline CDR1 reads SGHTA; CDR2 reads FQGTGA. CDR3 DNA sequence: TGTGCCAGCAGCTCCCAAGCGGGAGGACGCACAGATACGCAGTATTTT. It is translated as CASSSQAGGRTDTQYF. Variable domain in full (rest from reference TRBV7-3 and TRBJ2-3): GAGVSQTPSNKVTEKGKYVELRCDPISGHTALYWYRQSLGQGPEFLIYFQGTGAADDSGLPNDRFFAVRPEGSVSTLKIQRTERGDSAVYLCASSSQAGGRTDTQYFGPGTRLTVL.

V gene TRBV2 combines with J gene TRBJ1-4; D not certain. V was cut by 7 bases and J by 7 bases, with 10 bases left in between. Germline V lookup: CDR1 SNHLY, CDR2 FYNNEI. The CDR3 is made up of 12 amino acids. The CDR3, as DNA: TGTGCCAGCAACGAGGGCACTGAAAAACTGTTTTTT. It specifies CASNEGTEKLFF.

The chain has TRBV10-1 and TRBJ1-1; D gene uncertain. The germline V and J ends were trimmed by 6 bases and 5 bases, with 13 bases remaining between them. The CDR3 consists of 13 residues. Germline CDR1 WNHNN, CDR2 SYGVQD (reference sequence). The CDR3, as DNA: TGCGCCAGCAGGGGAGCCTCGGCTACTGAAGCTTTCTTT. Its protein product is CASRGASATEAFF.

The DNA of the CDR3 is TGTGCCAGTAGTCTGGTAGTGACTAGCGGGAGAGGAGGGCAGTACTTC. This codes for CASSLVVTSGRGGQYF. The genes are TRBV19 and TRBJ2-7, with TRBD2 identical over 12 bases. Germline V gene lookup returns CDR1 LNHDA and CDR2 SQIVND (reference sequence). Losses at the gene ends were 5 bases for V and 9 bases for J; bases not matched to a gene: 14. The CDR3 length is 16 residues.

V usage is TRBV5-1 and J usage is TRBJ2-7; unclear D gene. V lost 4 bases to trimming and J lost 0 bases, with 11 bases between them. Germline values: CDR1 SGHRS, CDR2 YFSETQ. The CDR3 has 14 amino acids. CDR3 sequence (DNA): TGCGCCAGCAGCGCAGCGTGGAGCTCCTACGAGCAGTACTTC. It translates to CASSAAWSSYEQYF.

The chain uses TRBV29-1 and TRBJ2-6; D gene uncertain. The germline gives CDR1 SQVTM, CDR2 ANQGSEA. The CDR3 contains 15 residues. The V end lost 5 bases, the J end lost 0 bases, and 11 bases lay between the germline ends. The CDR3 protein is CSVRAVSSGANVLTF. The CDR3 DNA reads TGCAGCGTTCGGGCTGTAAGCTCTGGGGCCAACGTCCTGACTTTC.

This chain uses TRBV5-1 with TRBJ1-4; tentatively, D is TRBD1 (5 bases). The CDR3 runs to 14 residues. Looked up from germline, CDR1 is SGHRS and CDR2 is YFSETQ. Trimming removed 5 bases at V and 3 bases at J, with 11 bases between. CDR3 DNA sequence: TGCGCCAGCAGGGACGGGGGATCTAATGAAAAACTGTTTTTT. It specifies CASRDGGSNEKLFF.

The chain combines TRBV3-1 (or the pseudogene TRBV3-2) with TRBJ1-1; maybe TRBD1 (6 bases). V lost 4 bases and J 4 bases, leaving 19 bases between the germline ends. The V gene's germline CDR1 is LGHDT and CDR2 YNNKEL (reference sequence). The CDR3 is 16 amino acids. CDR3 residues: CASSPWGGGGSTEAFF. The CDR3 region has the DNA TGTGCCAGCAGCCCGTGGGGAGGGGGAGGCTCCACTGAAGCTTTCTTT.

The chain uses TRBV29-1 and TRBJ1-2, with 9 bases fitting TRBD1. The V gene end was trimmed by 6 bases and the J gene end by 8 bases; junction bases not matched to a gene: 4. The CDR3 loop spans 11 amino acids. Per the germline V gene, CDR1 is SQVTM and CDR2 is ANQGSEA. The CDR3 region is CSVRQGEGYTF. The CDR3 nucleotides read TGCAGCGTCCGACAGGGGGAGGGCTACACCTTC. The complete variable domain, with remaining parts taken from reference TRBV29-1 and TRBJ1-2, reads SAVISQKPSRDICQRGTSLTIQCQVDSQVTMMFWYRQQPGQSLTLIATANQGSEATYESGFVIDKFPISRPNLTFSTLTVSNMSPEDSSIYLCSVRQGEGYTFGSGTRLTVV.

The chain combines TRBV7-2 with TRBJ2-5, with D perhaps matching TRBD2 (6 bases). V shed 11 bases and J shed 0 bases, with 13 bases lying between them. The germline V gene has CDR1 SGHTA and CDR2 FQGNSA. There are 13 residues in the CDR3. The chain's CDR3 is CAGAGRNQETQYF. The DNA for the CDR3 is TGTGCCGGGGCCGGGAGAAACCAAGAGACCCAGTACTTC. Combining the CDR3 with reference TRBV7-2 and TRBJ2-5 gives the whole variable domain GAGVSQSPSNKVTEKGKDVELRCDPISGHTALYWYRQSLGQGLEFLIYFQGNSAPDKSGLPSDRFSAERTGGSVSTLTIQRTQQEDSAVYLCAGAGRNQETQYFGPGTRLLVL.

This clone was detected once. The chain carries TRBV6-4 and TRBJ2-1; 7 bases line up with TRBD2. V lost 3 bases, J lost 7 bases, and 12 bases stayed unmatched. Germline CDR1 is MRHNA and CDR2 is SNTAGT. This CDR3 has 16 amino acids. The CDR3 DNA reads as TGTGCCAGCAGTGATACGAGGGAGGGAATCTCAAATGAGCAGTTCTTC. It encodes CASSDTREGISNEQFF.

The J gene is TRBJ2-1, the V gene TRBV6-6, with TRBD2 as a possible D gene (5 bases). Germline V gene sequence: CDR1 MNHNY, CDR2 SVGAGI (reference sequence). The V end was cut by 8 bases, the J end by 1 base, with 12 bases between. CDR3 length equals 14 residues. As DNA, the CDR3 is TGTGCCAGCCTTGAGGGAGCATCCTACAATGAGCAGTTCTTC. This encodes CASLEGASYNEQFF.

V usage is TRBV18 and J usage is TRBJ2-1; 11 positions match TRBD1. The CDR3 length is 14 residues. Germline CDR1 and CDR2: KGHSH and LQKENI. The ends lost 6 bases at V and 7 bases at J; junction bases unmatched: 5. As DNA, the CDR3 is TGTGCCAGCTCGGCTGGACAGGGGGCGAATGAGCAGTTCTTC. Residues: CASSAGQGANEQFF.

This rearrangement joins TRBV7-2 to TRBJ1-5; 7 bases line up with TRBD1. This CDR3 comprises 15 residues. The germline V gene encodes CDR1 SGHTA and CDR2 FQGNSA. V lost 5 bases, J lost 4 bases, and 8 bases stayed unmatched. CDR3 loop: CASSGRQGWNQPQHF. The CDR3 DNA follows: TGTGCCAGCAGCGGACGACAGGGCTGGAATCAGCCCCAGCATTTT.

The chain links TRBV7-9 to TRBJ2-5; D might be TRBD2 (5 bases). Germline values: CDR1 SEHNR, CDR2 FQNEAQ (reference sequence). The ends were cut back, 1 base at V and 2 bases at J, with 11 bases in the middle. The CDR3 has 15 residues. CDR3 residues: CASSLGGVGQETQYF. The CDR3 region has the DNA TGTGCCAGCAGCTTAGGGGGAGTCGGACAAGAGACCCAGTACTTC.

This clone was found a few times. The rearrangement joins TRBV7-2 to TRBJ2-7; D not resolved. V was shortened by 2 bases and J by 2 bases, with 13 bases between the two germline ends. Germline-derived CDR1 and CDR2 are SGHTA and FQGNSA. The CDR3 loop spans 15 amino acids. The CDR3 sequence is CASSLIPGPTYEQYF. The CDR3 DNA is TGTGCCAGCAGCTTAATTCCAGGTCCTACCTACGAGCAGTACTTC.

The DNA for the CDR3 is TGTGCCAGCAGCATACAGAAGAATCAGCCCCAGCATTTT. It yields the protein CASSIQKNQPQHF. The V call is TRBV7-2, the J call TRBJ1-5; D unresolved. CDR3 length: 13 residues. Germline V gene data show CDR1 as SGHTA and CDR2 as FQGNSA. V dropped 5 bases and J dropped 4 bases, with 9 bases sitting between them. The complete variable domain, with remaining parts taken from reference TRBV7-2 and TRBJ1-5, reads GAGVSQSPSNKVTEKGKDVELRCDPISGHTALYWYRQSLGQGLEFLIYFQGNSAPDKSGLPSDRFSAERTGGSVSTLTIQRTQQEDSAVYLCASSIQKNQPQHFGDGTRLSIL.

The genes are TRBV18 and TRBJ2-3, with D perhaps TRBD1 (6 bases). The V gene lost 4 bases and the J gene lost 3 bases, with 14 bases spanning the gap. The CDR3 consists of 15 residues. Looked up from germline, CDR1 is KGHSH and CDR2 is LQKENI. CDR3 in DNA: TGTGCCAGCTCACAGGACAGAAGATCAACAGATACGCAGTATTTT. This gives the protein CASSQDRRSTDTQYF.

The V call is TRBV7-9, the J call TRBJ2-3; no firm D call. Trimming stripped 1 base from V and 2 bases from J, with 7 bases between. The CDR3 is made up of 14 amino acids. Germline V lookup: CDR1 SEHNR, CDR2 FQNEAQ (reference sequence). For the CDR3, the DNA is TGTGCCAGCAGCTTAGAACGGAACACAGATACGCAGTATTTT. Amino acids: CASSLERNTDTQYF.